The clone carrying this T cell receptor beta chain occurred once. As yet, its antigen is unknown. One end of the junction does not line up with germline, which may come from a read error. The data were taken from a study of human T cells and chemical hapten exposure. The study's findings and limits: With DPC sensitization, TCRs exceeding 1 in 1000 frequency showed no change.

Time point reported: healthy volunteer bleed at 6 weeks. The starting material, unfractionated whole blood, was used for total RNA extraction. Germline V gene lookup returns CDR1 SQVTM and CDR2 ANQGSEA. This CDR3 spans 14 amino acids. During construction of the library, unique molecular identifiers were attached to individual cDNA molecules for quantitative, reproducible TCR counting. TCRdb re-called the RACE reads through MiXCR, storing one row per CDR3 protein. The sample comprises 75,000 to 80,000 distinct CDR3 sequences, around 9.4% of which are singletons, and around 1.7% rests with the top ten.

The genes are TRBV29-1 and TRBJ2-3, with TRBD2 identical over 7 bases. Sequencing was performed on whole blood. This TCR derives from a female donor in good health. Some clones in this sample may be carry-over from other donors' samples. The CDR3 DNA sequence: TGCAGCGTCAACCGGGACTACAGCAGAGATACGCAGTATTTT. Translation: CSVNRDYSRDTQYF.